The next 2 T cell receptor beta chains were all read from a single sample in a study of tumor-infiltrating lymphocytes in primary liver carcinoma (dated by TCRdb to about 2017). The sequencer was an Illumina HiSeq 2500. TCRbeta-specific cDNA was reverse-transcribed from about 520 ng total RNA using a constant-region primer and ProtoScript II reverse transcriptase. Construction of the TCRbeta libraries relied on three nested rounds of multiplex PCR, following a slightly modified ARM-PCR procedure. Multiplex TRBV1-TRBV30 forward primers and a Cbeta reverse primer were used in the first two PCR rounds, each of which was run for 10 cycles. TCRdb's own reprocessing of the public reads used fastp at Q25 and MiXCR and kept productive beta chains. Duplicate CDR3 protein sequences are folded into a single record with the most common DNA and genes. The sample data list tens of thousands of distinct CDR3 sequences, and 72% of these were observed just once. Less than 20% of the sample is taken by the ten largest.

Total RNA and DNA were co-extracted from about 20-30 mg of bulk tissue with the AllPrep DNA/RNA mini kit, without cell sorting. Sequencing input: liver tumor tissue from sampling region 1. The intended sense of this specimen's cell subset or site label: tumor region T1, superior pole. The source is a man aged 40-49 years with primary liver carcinoma and hepatitis B virus infection.

Of note for this clonotype: Mismatch with germline at one junction end may stem from a read error. This chain uses TRBV5-4 with TRBJ2-2; the match to TRBD1 covers 8 bases. The CDR3 has 15 amino acids. Germline V gene lookup returns CDR1 SGHNT and CDR2 YYREEE (reference sequence). Here the CDR3 reads CASSFLDRGYGEPFF. CDR3 DNA: TGTGCCAGCAGCTTTCTTGACAGGGGATACGGGGAGCCGTTTTTT.

About this clonotype: A much larger clonotype is one base distant, so this may be a read error. Since the CDR3 does not end with the conserved phenylalanine or tryptophan, this likely comes from a read error. The chain couples TRBV25-1 to TRBJ2-3; the D is unclear. The CDR3 contains 12 residues. Germline CDR1 reads MGHDK; CDR2 reads SYGVNS. Trimming removed 5 bases at V and 10 bases at J, with 13 bases between. This CDR3 reads CASSTYSGAQYL. The CDR3 nucleotides are TGTGCCAGCAGTACCTACTCCGGAGCGCAGTATTTA.